This entry features one T cell receptor beta chain sequence. This specimen belongs to a study of T cell responses to AZD1222 COVID-19 vaccine. Study overall: Second-dose intervals near 4 or 12 weeks were combined.

Sequenced by immunoSEQ multiplex PCR; TCRdb stores in-frame clones only, minus some. The top ten hold 11% of the sample, which has 75,000 to 95,000 clones, more than 70% seen once. V shed 4 bases and J 4 bases; nucleotides not matched to a gene: 5. Germline V lookup: CDR1 SGHRS, CDR2 YFSETQ. There are 14 residues in the CDR3. The TCR was taken from an adult in good health. Sequences were derived from peripheral blood, sampled on day 0 of AZD1222 vaccination. This chain uses TRBV5-1 with TRBJ1-3, with 7 bases lining up with TRBD1. The CDR3 here is CASSPRGQGNTIYF. DNA of the CDR3: TGCGCCAGCAGCCCGAGGGGGCAAGGAAACACCATATATTTT.